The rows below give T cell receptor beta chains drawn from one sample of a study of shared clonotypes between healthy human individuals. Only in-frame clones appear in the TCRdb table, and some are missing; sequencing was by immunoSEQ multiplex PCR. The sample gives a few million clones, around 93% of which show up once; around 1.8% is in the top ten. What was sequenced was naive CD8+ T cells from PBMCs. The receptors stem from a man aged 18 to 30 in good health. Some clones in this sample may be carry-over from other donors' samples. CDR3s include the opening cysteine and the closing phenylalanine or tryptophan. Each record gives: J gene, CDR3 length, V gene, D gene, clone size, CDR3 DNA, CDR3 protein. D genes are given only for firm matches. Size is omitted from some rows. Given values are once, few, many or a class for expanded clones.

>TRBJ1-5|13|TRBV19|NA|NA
TGTGCCAGTAGTGTTTCAATTCGTCAGCCCCAGCATTTT
CASSVSIRQPQHF
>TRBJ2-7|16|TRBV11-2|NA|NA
TGTGCCAGCAGCTTAGATGAGGGCAGGGGTCGGTACGAGCAGTACTTC
CASSLDEGRGRYEQYF
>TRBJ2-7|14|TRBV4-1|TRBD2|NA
TGCGCCAGCAGCCAAGTGGGCGGGAGGCGCGAGCAGTACTTC
CASSQVGGRREQYF
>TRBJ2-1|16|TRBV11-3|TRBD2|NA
TGTGCCAGCAGCTTAGGATTAGGACTAGCGAACGATGAGCAGTTCTTC
CASSLGLGLANDEQFF
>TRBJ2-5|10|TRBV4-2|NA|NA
TGTGCCAGCAGCGGCCAGGTCGCCCACTTC
CASSGQVAHF
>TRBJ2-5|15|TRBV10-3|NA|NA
TGTGCCATCAGTGAGTCGTCGGGGGCCCCAGAGACCCAGTACTTC
CAISESSGAPETQYF
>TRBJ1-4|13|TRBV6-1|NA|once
TGTGCCAGCCAGACGCCTTCGGGAAAAAAACTGTTTTTT
CASQTPSGKKLFF
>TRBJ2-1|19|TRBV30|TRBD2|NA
TGTGCCTGGAGCGGACCGGGACTAGCGGTACCGAGCTCCTACAATGAGCAGTTCTTC
CAWSGPGLAVPSSYNEQFF
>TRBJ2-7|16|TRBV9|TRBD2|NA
TGTGCCAGCAGCGTAGGGTCTAGCGGAGCAACCTACGAGCAGTACTTC
CASSVGSSGATYEQYF
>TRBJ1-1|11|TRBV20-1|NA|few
TGCAGTGCTAGAGATGCGGGGGAAGCTTTCTTT
CSARDAGEAFF
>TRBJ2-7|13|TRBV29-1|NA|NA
TGCAGCGCTACACTAACTAACTACTACGAGCAGTACTTC
CSATLTNYYEQYF
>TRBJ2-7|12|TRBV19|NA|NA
TGTGCCACCTACAGGGCCCCCTACGAGCAGTACTTC
CATYRAPYEQYF
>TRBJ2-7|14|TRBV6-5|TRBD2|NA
TGTGCCAGCAGAGAGACTAGCGGGAGCTACGAGCAGTACTTC
CASRETSGSYEQYF
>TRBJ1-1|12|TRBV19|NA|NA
TGTGCCAGTAGTCGGACAGCCAATGAAGCTTTCTTT
CASSRTANEAFF
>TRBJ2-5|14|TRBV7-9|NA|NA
TGTGCCAGCAGCCACCGGACCTTCGAAGAGACCCAGTACTTC
CASSHRTFEETQYF
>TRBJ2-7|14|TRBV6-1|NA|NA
TGTGCCAGCAGTGAAGCAACATCTTCGGGGGAGCAGTACTTC
CASSEATSSGEQYF
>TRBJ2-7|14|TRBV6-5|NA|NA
TGTGCCAGCAGTTACTCGGGAGACTCCTACGAGCAGTACTTC
CASSYSGDSYEQYF
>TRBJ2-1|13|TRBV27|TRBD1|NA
TGTGCCAGCAGCGCGGACAGGGGGAATGAGCAGTTCTTC
CASSADRGNEQFF
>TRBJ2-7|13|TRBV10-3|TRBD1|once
TGTGCCATCAGTGATTACAGGGGGTCCGAGCAGTACTTC
CAISDYRGSEQYF
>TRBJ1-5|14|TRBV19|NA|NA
TGTGCCAGTAGTATGATGGGAGTGGGGACACCTAGGCATTTT
CASSMMGVGTPRHF
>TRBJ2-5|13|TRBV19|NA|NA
TGTGCCAGTAGCGTCGACTCGGAGGAGACCCAGTACTTC
CASSVDSEETQYF
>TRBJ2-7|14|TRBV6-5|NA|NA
TGTGCCAGCAGCTCAGATCCCCCAGGCAACGAGCAGTACTTC
CASSSDPPGNEQYF
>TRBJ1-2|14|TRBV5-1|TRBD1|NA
TGCGCCAGCAGCTCGGGGGACAGGGACTATGGCTACACCTTC
CASSSGDRDYGYTF
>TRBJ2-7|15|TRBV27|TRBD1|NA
TGTGCCAGCAGTTTAACCGGGACAGGGTGGAACGAGCAGTACTTC
CASSLTGTGWNEQYF
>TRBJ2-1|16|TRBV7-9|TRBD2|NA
TGTGCCAGCAGCTTGGAAGGACTAGCGGGAGTGGTTGAGCAGTTCTTC
CASSLEGLAGVVEQFF
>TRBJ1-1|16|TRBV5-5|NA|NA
TGTGCCAGCAGCTTAGCGGGGGAGGGTATGAACACTGAAGCTTTCTTT
CASSLAGEGMNTEAFF